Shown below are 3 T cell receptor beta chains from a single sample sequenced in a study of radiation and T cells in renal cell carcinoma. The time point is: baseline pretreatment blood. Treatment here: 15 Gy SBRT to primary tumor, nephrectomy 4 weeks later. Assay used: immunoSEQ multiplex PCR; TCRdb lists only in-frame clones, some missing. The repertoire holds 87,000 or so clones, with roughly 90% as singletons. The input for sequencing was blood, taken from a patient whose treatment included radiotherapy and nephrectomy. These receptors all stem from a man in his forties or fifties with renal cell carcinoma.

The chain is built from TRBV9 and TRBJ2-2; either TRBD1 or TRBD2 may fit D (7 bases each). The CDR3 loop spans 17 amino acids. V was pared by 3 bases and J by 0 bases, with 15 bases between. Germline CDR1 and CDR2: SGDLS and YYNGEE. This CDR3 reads CASSDPTGTTNTGELFF. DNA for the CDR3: TGTGCCAGCAGCGACCCGACAGGGACTACGAACACCGGGGAGCTGTTTTTT.

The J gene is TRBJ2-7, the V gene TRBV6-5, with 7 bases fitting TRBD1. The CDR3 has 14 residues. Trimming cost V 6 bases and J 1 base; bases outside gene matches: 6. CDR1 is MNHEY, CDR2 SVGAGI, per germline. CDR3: CASSRGGTSYEQYF. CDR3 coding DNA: TGTGCCAGCAGCCGAGGGGGCACATCCTACGAGCAGTACTTC.

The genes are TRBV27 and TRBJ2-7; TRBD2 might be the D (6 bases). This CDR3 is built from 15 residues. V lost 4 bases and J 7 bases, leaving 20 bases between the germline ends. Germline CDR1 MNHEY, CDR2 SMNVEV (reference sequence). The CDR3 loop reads CASSSPWDSSGEQYF. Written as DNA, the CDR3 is TGTGCCAGCAGTTCCCCTTGGGACTCCTCCGGGGAGCAGTACTTC.